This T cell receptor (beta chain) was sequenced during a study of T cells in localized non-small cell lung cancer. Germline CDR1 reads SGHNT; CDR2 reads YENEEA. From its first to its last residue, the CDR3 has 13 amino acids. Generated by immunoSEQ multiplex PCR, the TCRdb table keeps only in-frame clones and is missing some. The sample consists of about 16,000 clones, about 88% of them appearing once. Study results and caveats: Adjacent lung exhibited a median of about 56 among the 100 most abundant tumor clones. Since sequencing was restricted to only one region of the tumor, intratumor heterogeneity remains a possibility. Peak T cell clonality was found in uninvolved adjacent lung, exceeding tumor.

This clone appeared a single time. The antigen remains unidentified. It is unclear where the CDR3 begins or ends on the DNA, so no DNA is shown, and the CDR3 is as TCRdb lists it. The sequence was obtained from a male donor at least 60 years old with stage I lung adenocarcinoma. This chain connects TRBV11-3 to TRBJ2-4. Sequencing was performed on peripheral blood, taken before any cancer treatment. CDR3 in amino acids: CASSFGAGNIQYF.